Below, one T cell receptor beta chain is given with its context. What it binds is not known. Germline V gene data show CDR1 as SGHTA and CDR2 as FQGNSA. The CDR3 length is 15 residues. V was shortened by 3 bases and J by 4 bases, with 15 bases between the two germline ends. This entry comes from a study of cytomegalovirus exposure and HLA in healthy donors. Overall study: Findings of an earlier analysis included roughly 120 million unique TCR beta sequences from 180 million or so T cells. Study-wide results and limits: In a later analysis, a missense DCLRE1C variant was linked to TCR beta V- and J-gene trimming.

Vbeta (60) and Jbeta (13) primers were used in the PCR. Using immunoSEQ multiplex PCR, the repertoire was profiled, and TCRdb retains in-frame clones only, with some absent. This table holds around 88,000 clones, approximately 74% found once. The V gene is TRBV7-2, the J gene TRBJ2-5; possible D gene TRBD2, 6 bases. Sequencing was performed on PBMCs. This TCR was recovered from a male donor in good health and CMV-seronegative. The CDR3 loop is CASSLLVREAETQYF. The DNA for the CDR3 is TGTGCCAGCAGCTTGCTTGTCAGGGAGGCAGAGACCCAGTACTTC. The complete variable domain, with remaining parts taken from reference TRBV7-2 and TRBJ2-5, reads GAGVSQSPSNKVTEKGKDVELRCDPISGHTALYWYRQSLGQGLEFLIYFQGNSAPDKSGLPSDRFSAERTGGSVSTLTIQRTQQEDSAVYLCASSLLVREAETQYFGPGTRLLVL.